Listed here is a single T cell receptor beta chain. Its antigen is not known. This sample was included in a study of T cells expressing NK-cell markers. Study information: The authors derived TCR beta repertoires from sorted CD3+CD56+NKG2C+, CD3+CD56+NKG2C- and CD3+CD56-NKG2C+ T cells. Sequencing covered eight donors, seven HCMV-seropositive and one seronegative. Broader study findings: More than 5 donors showed dominant NKG2C+ clonotypes comprising roughly 1.0-7.5% of their CD8+ T cells. The same clonotypes also predominated in the CD3+CD56-NKG2C+ fraction of a few donors.

TCRdb processed the 5' RACE reads again and assigns one entry to each CDR3 protein, with no DNA. The sample totals some 410,000 distinct CDR3 sequences. The sequenced sample was blood T cells: a sorted CD56 or NKG2C T cell subset, CD4+ or CD8+ T cells, or bulk PBMC T cells (not recorded which). This TCR was recovered from a woman between 18 and 69 years old in good health.

CDR3 in amino acids: CASSWGLTYEQYF. The chain joins TRBV12-3 or TRBV12-4 to TRBJ2-7. The CDR3 loop spans 13 amino acids.